This T cell receptor beta chain was identified during a study of radiation and T cells in renal cell carcinoma. The sample's time point: blood 2 weeks post-SBRT. Treatment noted: 15 Gy SBRT to primary tumor, nephrectomy 4 weeks later. Libraries were prepared by immunoSEQ multiplex PCR; TCRdb keeps only in-frame clonotypes and omits some of them. The table has 120,000 or so clones, 81% seen once. The V gene's germline CDR1 is SGHTA and CDR2 FQGNSA. V was cut by 5 bases and J by 1 base, with 18 bases left in between. CDR3 length equals 17 residues. The sequences come from blood, collected from a patient whose treatment included radiotherapy and nephrectomy. The receptor was derived from a man in his fifties with renal cell carcinoma. The J gene is TRBJ1-5, the V gene TRBV7-2, with unresolved D. This chain's CDR3 is CASSINGGPSSNQPQHF. The CDR3 DNA follows: TGTGCCAGCAGCATCAACGGCGGGCCGTCAAGCAATCAGCCCCAGCATTTT.